This TCR beta chain was sequenced in a study of CD8+ T cells in alopecia areata. Germline V gives CDR1 LNHDA, CDR2 SQIVND (reference sequence). V lost 10 bases and J 5 bases, leaving 11 bases between the germline ends. The CDR3 is made up of 11 amino acids. Sequencing relied on a cDNA template that was reverse transcribed from extracted RNA. The assay was immunoSEQ multiplex PCR, and TCRdb's table has in-frame clones only and misses some. Altogether 150,000 to 180,000 clones are present, approximately 53% being singletons, with the ten largest covering roughly a fifth. Sample: CD8+ T cells sorted from blood, taken at week 0. The TCR sequence derives from a human donor with alopecia areata. This chain links TRBV19 with TRBJ1-2; no definite D call. In DNA, the CDR3 is TGTGCCATCCGGGCGGTATATGGCTACACCTTC. This sequence encodes CAIRAVYGYTF.